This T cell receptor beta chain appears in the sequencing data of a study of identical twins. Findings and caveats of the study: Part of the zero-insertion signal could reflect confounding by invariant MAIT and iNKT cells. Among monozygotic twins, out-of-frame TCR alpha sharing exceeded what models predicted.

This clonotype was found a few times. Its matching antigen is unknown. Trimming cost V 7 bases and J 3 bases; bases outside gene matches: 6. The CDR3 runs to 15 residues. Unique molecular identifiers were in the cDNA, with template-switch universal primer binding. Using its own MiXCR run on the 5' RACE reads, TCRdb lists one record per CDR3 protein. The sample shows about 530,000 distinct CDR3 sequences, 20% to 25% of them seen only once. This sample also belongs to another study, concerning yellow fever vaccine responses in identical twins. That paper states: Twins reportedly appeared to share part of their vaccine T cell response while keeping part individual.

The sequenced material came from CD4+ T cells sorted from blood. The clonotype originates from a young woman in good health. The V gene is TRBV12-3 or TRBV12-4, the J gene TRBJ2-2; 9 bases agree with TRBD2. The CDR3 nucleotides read TGTGCCAGCATCCTTAGCGGGAGTTACACCGGGGAGCTGTTTTTT. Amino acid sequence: CASILSGSYTGELFF.